This TCR beta chain was captured in a study of metastatic and nonmetastatic thyroid tumors. Using MiXCR, TCRdb reanalyzed the PCR reads. The sample lists 39,000 or so clones; about 45% were seen once. All patients were treatment-naive before thyroid surgery. This clone was observed a handful of times. The germline V gene encodes CDR1 LNHNV and CDR2 YYDKDF (reference sequence). The CDR3 has 17 amino acids. Trimming took off 0 bases at V and 4 bases at J, with 18 bases between the two ends. The sequencing input was tumor tissue. The J gene is TRBJ1-2, the V gene TRBV15; maybe TRBD1 (5 bases). The TCR sequence derives from a male donor with papillary thyroid cancer or a benign thyroid nodule (not recorded which). Some clones in this sample may be carry-over from other donors' samples. The CDR3 DNA follows: TGTGCCACCAGCAGAGATAGGGGAACAGCGTCTGGCTATGGCTACACCTTC. Translating it yields CATSRDRGTASGYGYTF.